This is a list of T cell receptor beta chains from one sample in a study of T cell responses to AZD1222 COVID-19 vaccine. Produced via immunoSEQ multiplex PCR; TCRdb's table is partial and in-frame only. This table holds 100,000 to 150,000 clones, approximately 90% found once. The material sequenced was peripheral blood, taken on day 0 of AZD1222 vaccination. These receptors all stem from an adult in good health. Both conserved end residues are trimmed from each CDR3. Fields, in order: V gene, CDR3 length, CDR3 protein.

TRBV6-5	14	ASSFQGARPNEKLF
TRBV2	11	ASSWTNNQPQH
TRBV5-4	11	ASSPAGIPGYT
TRBV15	12	ATSRDRVQETQY
TRBV7-8	12	ASSSQGSDQPQH
TRBV7-9	11	ASSSQGTYEQY
TRBV9	14	ASSGAPQGAQEKLF
TRBV7-9	10	ASSLGSPPQH
TRBV21-1	13	ASSTSSGARETQY
TRBV7-9	9	ASSQQETQY
TRBV28	11	ASSGDPPYEQY
TRBV28	10	ASRTGGTEAF
TRBV2	13	ASSEWEAPYNEQF
TRBV5-1	12	ASRESTTGNTIY
TRBV7-2	14	ASSLGPRGWAGELF
TRBV6-1	11	ASSELGPYEQY
TRBV20-1	11	SASRQPNEKLF
TRBV20-1	11	SASGRVRQPQH
TRBV27	12	ASMSGGAHNEQF
TRBV7-2	12	ASSLALHQETQY
TRBV11-2	12	ASSSRGGTDTQY
TRBV27	10	ASSRVTGELF
TRBV27	12	ASSDIQGPGELF
TRBV12-5	12	ASGPGLLNTEAF
TRBV24-1	11	ATARGGAGELF
TRBV5-1	12	ASSSSGTGGGYT
TRBV2	9	ANQGGNTIY
TRBV20-1	9	SAKRDYGYT
TRBV2	12	ASSKQGTSGEQF
TRBV9	12	ASSPGTLDQPQH
TRBV2	12	ASSEGTAPYEQY
TRBV30	10	AWSVRGGGAF
TRBV19	12	ASSIRDSNQPQH
TRBV27	11	ASSFLPRGEQF
TRBV10-3	11	AINSGDAYEQY
TRBV28	10	ASNRRAYGYT
TRBV9	12	ASNLGGASDTQY
TRBV19	16	ASSTQGQGSSYNSPLH
TRBV11-2	14	ASSLKRTGEGNTIY
TRBV29-1	11	SVEKGDSYEQY
TRBV7-2	11	AIKTGPNSPLH
TRBV7-2	13	ASSRGTSRQETQY
TRBV27	13	ASSLGQGAPYEQY
TRBV15	11	ATSSATLGGYT
TRBV27	10	ASSPRGTEKF
TRBV28	10	ASSPTSYGYT
TRBV27	11	ASSATGPPPQH
TRBV7-8	15	ASSFGTGSGSDTEAF
TRBV9	13	ASSVDGQGGQPQH
TRBV10-2	13	ASSPSFGQGTEAF
TRBV4-2	14	ASSQDRRSSSYEQY
TRBV7-6	12	ASSLEPGANVLT
TRBV11-2	12	ASSPYPDSYGYT